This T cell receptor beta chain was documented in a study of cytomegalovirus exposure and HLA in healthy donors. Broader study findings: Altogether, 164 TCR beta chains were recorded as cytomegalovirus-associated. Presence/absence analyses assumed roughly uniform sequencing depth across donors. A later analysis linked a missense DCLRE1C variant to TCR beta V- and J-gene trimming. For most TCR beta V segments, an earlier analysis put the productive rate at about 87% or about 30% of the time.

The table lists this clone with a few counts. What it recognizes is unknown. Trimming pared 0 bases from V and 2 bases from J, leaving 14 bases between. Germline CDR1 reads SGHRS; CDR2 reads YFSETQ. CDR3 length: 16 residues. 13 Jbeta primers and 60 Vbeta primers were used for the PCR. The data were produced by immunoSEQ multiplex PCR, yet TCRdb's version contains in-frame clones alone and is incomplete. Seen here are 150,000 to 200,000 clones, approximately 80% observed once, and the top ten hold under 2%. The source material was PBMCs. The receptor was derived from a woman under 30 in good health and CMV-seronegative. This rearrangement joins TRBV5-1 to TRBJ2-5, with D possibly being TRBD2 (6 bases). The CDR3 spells CASSLGGGAVQETQYF. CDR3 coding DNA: TGCGCCAGCAGCTTGGGAGGCGGGGCGGTGCAAGAGACCCAGTACTTC.